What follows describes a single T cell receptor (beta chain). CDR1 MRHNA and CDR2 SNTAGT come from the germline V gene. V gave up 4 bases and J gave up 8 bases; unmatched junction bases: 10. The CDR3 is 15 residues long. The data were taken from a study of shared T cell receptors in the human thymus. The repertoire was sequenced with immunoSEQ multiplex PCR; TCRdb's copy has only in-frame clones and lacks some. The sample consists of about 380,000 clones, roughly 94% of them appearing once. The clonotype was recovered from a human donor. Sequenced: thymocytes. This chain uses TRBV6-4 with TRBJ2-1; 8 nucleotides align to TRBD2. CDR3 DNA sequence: TGTGCCAGCAGTGGGATGGCGGGAGGCCGGGATGAGCAGTTCTTC. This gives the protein CASSGMAGGRDEQFF.